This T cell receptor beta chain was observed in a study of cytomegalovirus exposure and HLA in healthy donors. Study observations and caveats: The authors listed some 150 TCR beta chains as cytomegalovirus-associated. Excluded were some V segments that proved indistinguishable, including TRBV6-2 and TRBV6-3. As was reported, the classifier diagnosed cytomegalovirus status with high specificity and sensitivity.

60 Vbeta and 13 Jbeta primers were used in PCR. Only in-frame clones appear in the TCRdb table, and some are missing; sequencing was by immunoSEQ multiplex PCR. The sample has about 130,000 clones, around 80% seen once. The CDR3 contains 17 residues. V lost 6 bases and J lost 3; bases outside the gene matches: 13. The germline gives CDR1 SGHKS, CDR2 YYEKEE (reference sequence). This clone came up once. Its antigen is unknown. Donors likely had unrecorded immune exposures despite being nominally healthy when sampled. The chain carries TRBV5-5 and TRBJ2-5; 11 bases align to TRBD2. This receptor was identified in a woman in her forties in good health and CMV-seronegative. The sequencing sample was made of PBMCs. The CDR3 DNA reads TGTGCCAGCACCATGATCGGACTAGCGGGTCTAGAAGAGACCCAGTACTTC. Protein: CASTMIGLAGLEETQYF.